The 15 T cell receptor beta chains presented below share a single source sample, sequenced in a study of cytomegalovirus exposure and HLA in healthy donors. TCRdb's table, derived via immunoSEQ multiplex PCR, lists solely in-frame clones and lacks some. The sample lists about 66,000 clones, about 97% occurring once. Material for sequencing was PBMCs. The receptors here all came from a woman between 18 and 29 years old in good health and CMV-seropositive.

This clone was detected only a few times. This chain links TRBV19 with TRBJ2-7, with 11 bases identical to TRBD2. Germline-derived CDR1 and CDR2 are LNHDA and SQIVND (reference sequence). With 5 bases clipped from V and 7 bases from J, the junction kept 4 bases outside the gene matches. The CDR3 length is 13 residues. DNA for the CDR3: TGTGCCAGTAGTGCAGGGACTAGCGGTGAGCAGTACTTC. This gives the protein CASSAGTSGEQYF.

CDR3 residues: CASLQGFNEKLFF. CDR3 bases: TGTGCCAGCCTACAGGGATTTAATGAAAAACTGTTTTTT. This chain links TRBV19 with TRBJ1-4, with D perhaps matching TRBD1 (6 bases). V was pared by 9 bases and J by 4 bases, with 12 bases between. The V gene's germline CDR1 is LNHDA and CDR2 SQIVND (reference sequence). This CDR3 comprises 13 residues.

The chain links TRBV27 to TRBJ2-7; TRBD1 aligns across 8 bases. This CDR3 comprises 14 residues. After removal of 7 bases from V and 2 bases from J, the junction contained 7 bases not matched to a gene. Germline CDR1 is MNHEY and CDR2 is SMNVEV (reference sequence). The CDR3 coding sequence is TGTGCCAGCACCTTGGACAGGGTGGCCTACGAGCAGTACTTC. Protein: CASTLDRVAYEQYF.

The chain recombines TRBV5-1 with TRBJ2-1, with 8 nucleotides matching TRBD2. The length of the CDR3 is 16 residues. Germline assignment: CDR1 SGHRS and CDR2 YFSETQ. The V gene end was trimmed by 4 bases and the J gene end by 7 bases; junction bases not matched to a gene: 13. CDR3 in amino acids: CASSPNTPGGGNEQFF. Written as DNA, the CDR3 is TGCGCCAGCAGCCCTAATACACCGGGAGGGGGGAATGAGCAGTTCTTC.

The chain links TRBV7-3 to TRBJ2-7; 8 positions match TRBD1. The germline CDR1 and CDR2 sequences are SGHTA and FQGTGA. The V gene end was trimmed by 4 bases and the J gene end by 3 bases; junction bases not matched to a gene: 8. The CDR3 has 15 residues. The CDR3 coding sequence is TGTGCCAGCAGCTCGAAGGACGGACAGGGCTACGAGCAGTACTTC. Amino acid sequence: CASSSKDGQGYEQYF.

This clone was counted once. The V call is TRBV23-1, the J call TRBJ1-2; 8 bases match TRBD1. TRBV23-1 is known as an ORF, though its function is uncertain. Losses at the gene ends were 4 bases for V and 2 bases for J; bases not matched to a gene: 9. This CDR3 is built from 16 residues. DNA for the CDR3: TGCGCCAGCAGTCGAACAGGACAGGGCCGAAACTATGGCTACACCTTC. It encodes CASSRTGQGRNYGYTF.

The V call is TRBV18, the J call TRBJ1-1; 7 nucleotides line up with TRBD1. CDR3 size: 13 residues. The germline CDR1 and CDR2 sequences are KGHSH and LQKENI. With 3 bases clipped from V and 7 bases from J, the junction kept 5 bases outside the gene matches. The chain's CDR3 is CASSPRGEDEAFF. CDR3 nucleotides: TGTGCCAGCTCACCCAGGGGGGAGGATGAAGCTTTCTTT.

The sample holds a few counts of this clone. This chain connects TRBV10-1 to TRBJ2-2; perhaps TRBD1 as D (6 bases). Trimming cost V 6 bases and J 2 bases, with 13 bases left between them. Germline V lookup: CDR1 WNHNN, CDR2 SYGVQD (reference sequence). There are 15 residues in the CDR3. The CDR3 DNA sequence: TGCGCCAGCAGGTCCGGGACATCTAACACCGGGGAGCTGTTTTTT. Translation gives CASRSGTSNTGELFF.

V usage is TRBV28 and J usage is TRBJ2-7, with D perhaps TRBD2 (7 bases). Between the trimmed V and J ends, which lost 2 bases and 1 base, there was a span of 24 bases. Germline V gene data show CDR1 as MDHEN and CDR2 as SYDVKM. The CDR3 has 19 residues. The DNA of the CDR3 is TGTGCCAGCAGTTTAAGCCAGGGGAGGACCCGGCGGGAGTCCTACGAGCAGTACTTC. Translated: CASSLSQGRTRRESYEQYF.

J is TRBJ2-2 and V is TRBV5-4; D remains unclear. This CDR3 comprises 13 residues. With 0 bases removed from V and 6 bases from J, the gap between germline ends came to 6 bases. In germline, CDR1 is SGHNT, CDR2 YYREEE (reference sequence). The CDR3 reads CASSLERAGELFF. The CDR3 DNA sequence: TGTGCCAGCAGCTTGGAGCGTGCCGGGGAGCTGTTTTTT.

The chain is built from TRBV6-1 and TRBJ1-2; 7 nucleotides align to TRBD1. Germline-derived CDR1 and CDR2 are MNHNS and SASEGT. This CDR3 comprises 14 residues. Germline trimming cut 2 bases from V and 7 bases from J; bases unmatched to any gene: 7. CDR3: CASSEPDRISGYTF. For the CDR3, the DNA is TGTGCCAGCAGTGAACCGGACAGGATCTCTGGCTACACCTTC.

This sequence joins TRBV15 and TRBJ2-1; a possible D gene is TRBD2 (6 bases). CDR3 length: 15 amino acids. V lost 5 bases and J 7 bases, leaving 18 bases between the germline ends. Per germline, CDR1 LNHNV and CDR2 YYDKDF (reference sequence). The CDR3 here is CATSGGDFPGNEQFF. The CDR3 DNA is TGTGCCACCAGCGGAGGGGACTTTCCGGGGAATGAGCAGTTCTTC.

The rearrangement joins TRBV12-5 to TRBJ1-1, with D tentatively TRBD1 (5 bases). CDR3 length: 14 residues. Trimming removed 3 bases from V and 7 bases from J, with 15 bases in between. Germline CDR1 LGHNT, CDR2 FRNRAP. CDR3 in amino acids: CASGFEGRKNEAFF. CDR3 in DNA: TGTGCTAGTGGTTTTGAGGGGAGGAAAAATGAAGCTTTCTTT.

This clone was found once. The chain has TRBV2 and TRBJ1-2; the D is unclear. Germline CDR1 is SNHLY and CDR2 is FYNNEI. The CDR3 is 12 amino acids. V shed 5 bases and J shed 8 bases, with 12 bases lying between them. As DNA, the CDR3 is TGTGCCAGCAGTCCTTCTGTGCAGGGCTACACCTTC. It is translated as CASSPSVQGYTF.

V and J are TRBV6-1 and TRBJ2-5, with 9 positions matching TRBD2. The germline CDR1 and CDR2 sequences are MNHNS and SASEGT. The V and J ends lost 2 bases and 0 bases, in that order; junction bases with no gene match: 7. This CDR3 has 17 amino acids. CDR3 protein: CASSERLADTYQETQYF. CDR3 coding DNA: TGTGCCAGCAGTGAAAGACTAGCGGATACGTACCAAGAGACCCAGTACTTC.